This TCR beta chain derives from a study of cytomegalovirus exposure and HLA in healthy donors. Study findings and constraints: The authors later found most CMV-associated TCR beta chains appeared HLA-restricted.

This CDR3 is 12 amino acids long. Germline V CDR1 and CDR2: MDHEN, SYDVKM. The V gene lost 3 bases and the J gene lost 4 bases, with 7 bases spanning the gap. For this clone: As yet, its antigen is unknown.

PCR primers comprised 60 Vbeta and 13 Jbeta primers. TCRdb keeps only in-frame clones here, not all; method: immunoSEQ multiplex PCR. The sample lists 150,000 to 200,000 clones, about 81% occurring once. The rearrangement links TRBV28 to TRBJ2-7; D unclear. Input material: PBMCs. This clonotype originated in a woman in her twenties or thirties in good health and CMV-seronegative. DNA for the CDR3: TGTGCCAGCAGTTTTGAGAAGTACGAGCAGTACTTC. It specifies CASSFEKYEQYF.